This T cell receptor (beta chain) was observed in a study of Graves' ophthalmopathy and Graves' hyperthyroidism. Study background: Ahead of any treatment, peripheral blood was obtained at the initial diagnosis.

Study-wide results and caveats: Its predictions of ophthalmopathy progression gave the model roughly 71% sensitivity and roughly 72% specificity. Blood also harbored most expanded thyroid clonotypes above 0.001 frequency.

The authors diagnosed from clinical symptoms, serum thyroxine, TRAb, thyroid ultrasound and orbital computed tomography. Unmatched junction bases numbered 3, after V lost 4 bases and J lost 0 bases. The CDR3 is made up of 16 amino acids. CDR1 is SGHVS and CDR2 is FNYEAQ in the germline V gene. The TCR beta CDR3 regions underwent amplification from RNA transcripts. The library came from an HTBI-primed first-round RT-PCR and a second-round multiplex PCR. MiXCR, run by TCRdb on the multiplex PCR reads, gives a single entry per CDR3 protein. The data show a few hundred thousand distinct CDR3 sequences, about 18% seen once. Comments on this clonotype: Antigen specificity is unknown.

This sequence was found in an adult woman with stable Graves' hyperthyroidism. Sequencing was done on a sample of peripheral blood. J is TRBJ2-5 and V is TRBV7-6, with 12 bases that match TRBD2. CDR3 region: CASSSGLAGHQETQYF. In nucleotides, the CDR3 is TGTGCCAGCAGCTCCGGACTAGCGGGACACCAAGAGACCCAGTACTTC.